The present entry profiles one T cell receptor beta chain with its context. The antigen remains undetermined. V dropped 3 bases and J dropped 2; count of bases not matched to a gene: 8. Germline V gene data show CDR1 as SGDLS and CDR2 as YYNGEE. This CDR3 has 16 residues. The investigators reverse transcribed all of the isolated RNA, so they sequenced expressed TCRB transcripts. Repertoires were generated with immunoSEQ multiplex PCR, while TCRdb's copy carries only in-frame clones and drops some. This sample has about 53,000 clones, with 60% to 70% found just once. This sample was taken from a study of beta chain features in type 1 diabetes. Study-wide results and limits: Moderate but significant shortening of TCRB CDR3s was recorded in all four CD4+ subsets from Type 1 diabetes patients.

The TCR originated in a woman in her 30s with type 1 diabetes. Material: stem cell memory CD4+ T cells from blood. This chain joins TRBV9 and TRBJ2-7, with 10 positions matching TRBD1. The DNA for the CDR3 is TGTGCCAGCAGCGCTCAAACCGGGACAGGGGCCTACGAGCAGTACTTC. This codes for CASSAQTGTGAYEQYF.